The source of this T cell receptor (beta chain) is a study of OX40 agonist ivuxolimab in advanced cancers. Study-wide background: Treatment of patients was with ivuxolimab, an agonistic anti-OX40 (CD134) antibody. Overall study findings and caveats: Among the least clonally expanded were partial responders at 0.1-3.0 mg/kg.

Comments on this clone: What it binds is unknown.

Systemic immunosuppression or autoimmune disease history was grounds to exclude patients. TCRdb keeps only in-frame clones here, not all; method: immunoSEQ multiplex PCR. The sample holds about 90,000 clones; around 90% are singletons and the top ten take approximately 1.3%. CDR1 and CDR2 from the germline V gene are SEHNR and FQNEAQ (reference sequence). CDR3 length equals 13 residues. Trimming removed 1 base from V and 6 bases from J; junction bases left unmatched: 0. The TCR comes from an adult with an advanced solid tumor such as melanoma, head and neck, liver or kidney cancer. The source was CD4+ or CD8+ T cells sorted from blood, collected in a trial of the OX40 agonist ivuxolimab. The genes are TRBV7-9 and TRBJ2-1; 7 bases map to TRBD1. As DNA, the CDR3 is TGTGCCAGCAGCTTAGGGACAGGCAATGAGCAGTTCTTC. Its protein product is CASSLGTGNEQFF.